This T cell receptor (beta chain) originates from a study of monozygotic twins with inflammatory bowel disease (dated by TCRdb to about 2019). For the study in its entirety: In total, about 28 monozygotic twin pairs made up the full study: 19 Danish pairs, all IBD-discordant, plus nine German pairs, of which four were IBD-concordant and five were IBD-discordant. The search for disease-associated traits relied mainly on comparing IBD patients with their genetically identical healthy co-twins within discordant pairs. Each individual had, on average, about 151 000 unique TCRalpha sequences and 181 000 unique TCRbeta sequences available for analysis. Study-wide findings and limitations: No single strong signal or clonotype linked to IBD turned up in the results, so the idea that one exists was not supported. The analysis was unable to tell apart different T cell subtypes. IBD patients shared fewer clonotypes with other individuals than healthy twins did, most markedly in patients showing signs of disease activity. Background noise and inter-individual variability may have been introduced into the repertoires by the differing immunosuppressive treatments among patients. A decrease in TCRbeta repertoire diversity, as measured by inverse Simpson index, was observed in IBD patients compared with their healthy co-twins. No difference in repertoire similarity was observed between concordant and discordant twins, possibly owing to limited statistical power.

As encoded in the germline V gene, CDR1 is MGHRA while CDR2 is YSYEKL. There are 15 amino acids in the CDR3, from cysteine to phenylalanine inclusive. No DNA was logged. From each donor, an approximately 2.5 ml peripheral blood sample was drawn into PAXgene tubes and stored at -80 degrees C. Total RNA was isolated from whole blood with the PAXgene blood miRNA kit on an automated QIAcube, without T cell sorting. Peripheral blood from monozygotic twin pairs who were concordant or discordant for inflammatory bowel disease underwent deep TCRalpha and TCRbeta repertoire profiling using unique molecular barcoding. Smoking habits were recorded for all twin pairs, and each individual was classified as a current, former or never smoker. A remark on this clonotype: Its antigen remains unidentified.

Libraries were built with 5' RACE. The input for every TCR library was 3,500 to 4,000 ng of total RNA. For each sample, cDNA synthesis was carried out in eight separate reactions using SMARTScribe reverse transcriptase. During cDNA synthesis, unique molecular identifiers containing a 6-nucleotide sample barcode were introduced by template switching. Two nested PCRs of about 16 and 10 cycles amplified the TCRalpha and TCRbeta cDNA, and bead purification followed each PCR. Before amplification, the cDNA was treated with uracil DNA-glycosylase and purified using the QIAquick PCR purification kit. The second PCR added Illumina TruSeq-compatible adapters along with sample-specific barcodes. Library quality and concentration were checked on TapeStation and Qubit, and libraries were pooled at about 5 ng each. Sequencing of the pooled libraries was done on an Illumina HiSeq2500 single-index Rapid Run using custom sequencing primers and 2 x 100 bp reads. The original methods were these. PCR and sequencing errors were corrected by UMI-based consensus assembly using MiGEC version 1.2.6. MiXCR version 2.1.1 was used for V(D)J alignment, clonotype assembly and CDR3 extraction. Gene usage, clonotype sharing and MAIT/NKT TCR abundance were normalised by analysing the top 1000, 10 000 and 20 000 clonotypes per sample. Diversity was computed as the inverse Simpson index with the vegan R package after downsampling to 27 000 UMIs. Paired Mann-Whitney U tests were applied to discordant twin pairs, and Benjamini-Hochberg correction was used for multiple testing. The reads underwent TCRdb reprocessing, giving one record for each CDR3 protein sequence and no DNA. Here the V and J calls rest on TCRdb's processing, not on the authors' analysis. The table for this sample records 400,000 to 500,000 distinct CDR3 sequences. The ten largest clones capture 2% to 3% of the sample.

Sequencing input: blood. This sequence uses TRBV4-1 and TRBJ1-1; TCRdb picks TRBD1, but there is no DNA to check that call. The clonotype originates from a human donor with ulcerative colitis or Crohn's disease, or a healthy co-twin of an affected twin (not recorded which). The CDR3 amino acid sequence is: CASSQESTVNTEAFF.